The next 2 T cell receptor beta chains were all read from a single sample in a study of blood T cells in healthy people across ages. For the second PCR, which ran for about 7 to 11 cycles, a sample-barcoded 5' primer and a J-beta primer mix were used. A single record per CDR3 protein comes from TCRdb applying MiXCR to the 5' RACE reads. The sample holds around 900,000 distinct CDR3 sequences, roughly 51% seen once. Source material: blood. All receptors derive from a woman aged 60-70 years in good health.

The genes are TRBV4-1 and TRBJ2-1; D tentatively fits TRBD1 or TRBD2 (5 bases each). CDR1 and CDR2 (germline): MGHRA, YSYEKL. Trimming left V 1 base short and J 4 bases short, with 11 bases between. CDR3 length equals 15 residues. CDR3 protein: CASSQVEGRYNEQFF. For the CDR3, the DNA is TGCGCCAGCAGCCAAGTCGAGGGACGGTACAATGAGCAGTTCTTC.

This clonotype was detected a few times. The chain links TRBV27 to TRBJ1-1, with no clear D. Trimming pared 5 bases from V and 3 bases from J, leaving 10 bases between. The CDR3 runs 13 residues. Per germline, CDR1 MNHEY and CDR2 SMNVEV (reference sequence). The CDR3 loop is CASSTRWHTEAFF. The CDR3 region has the DNA TGTGCCAGCAGTACCCGTTGGCACACTGAAGCTTTCTTT.